Detailed here is one T cell receptor beta chain. Looked up from germline, CDR1 is ENHRY and CDR2 is SYGVKD. This CDR3 has 16 residues. V shed 5 bases and J 1 base; nucleotides not matched to a gene: 8. This record comes from a study of blood T cell repertoires in COVID-19. Study summary: COVID-19 samples collected from the United States, Italy and Spain covered acute and convalescent phases.

In the study's own analysis: Amplification with reference gene primers provided the estimates of nucleated cell counts. Some clones are missing from TCRdb's copy, which holds only in-frame ones; the method was immunoSEQ multiplex PCR. The V and J calls and clone size are taken from that table; D and trimming were inferred from the DNA. This sample has about 250,000 clones; 88% occur once, and the top ten carry around 0.78%. The TCR sequence derives from a woman in her twenties or thirties with acute or convalescent COVID-19. Sequencing was performed on peripheral blood. The gene calls are TRBV10-3 and TRBJ2-5, with 9 bases lining up with TRBD2. The CDR3 DNA follows: TGTGCCATCAGTAGGGCTAGCGGGAACGTCCAAGAGACCCAGTACTTC. Protein sequence: CAISRASGNVQETQYF.